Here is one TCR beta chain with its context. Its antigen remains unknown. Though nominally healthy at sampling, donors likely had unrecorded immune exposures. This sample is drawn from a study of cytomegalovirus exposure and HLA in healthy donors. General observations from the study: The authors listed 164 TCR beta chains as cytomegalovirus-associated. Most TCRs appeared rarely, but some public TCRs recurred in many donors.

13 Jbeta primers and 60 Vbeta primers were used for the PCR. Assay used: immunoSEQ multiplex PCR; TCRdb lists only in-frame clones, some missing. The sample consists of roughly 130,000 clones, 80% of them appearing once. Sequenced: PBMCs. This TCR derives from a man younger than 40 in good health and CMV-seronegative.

CDR3 sequence (DNA): TGTGCCAGCAGTTTATTTATCGAGGGCGCGGGTGAAAAACTGTTTTTT. Amino acids: CASSLFIEGAGEKLFF. This chain joins TRBV27 and TRBJ1-4; D is ambiguous. The V and J ends lost 1 base and 7 bases respectively, with 16 bases between them. The CDR3 sequence is 16 residues long. The germline V gene has CDR1 MNHEY and CDR2 SMNVEV (reference sequence).